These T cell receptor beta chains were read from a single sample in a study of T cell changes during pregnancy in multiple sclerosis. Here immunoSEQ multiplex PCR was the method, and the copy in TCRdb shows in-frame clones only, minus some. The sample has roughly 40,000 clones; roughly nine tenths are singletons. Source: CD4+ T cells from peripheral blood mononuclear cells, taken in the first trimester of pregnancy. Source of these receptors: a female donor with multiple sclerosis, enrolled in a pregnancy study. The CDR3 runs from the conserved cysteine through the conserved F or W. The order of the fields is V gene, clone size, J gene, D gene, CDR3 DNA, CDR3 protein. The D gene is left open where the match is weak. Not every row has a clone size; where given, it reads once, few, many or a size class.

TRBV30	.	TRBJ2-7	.	TGTGCCTGGACGCAGGGGCGATACGAGCAGTACTTC	CAWTQGRYEQYF
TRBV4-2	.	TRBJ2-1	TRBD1	TGTGCCAGCAGCCCCAGCCGGGACAGGTACAATGAGCAGTTCTTC	CASSPSRDRYNEQFF
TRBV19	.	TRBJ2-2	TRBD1	TGTGCCAGTAGTATGAGGGGGCTCAAGAACACCGGGGAGCTGTTTTTT	CASSMRGLKNTGELFF
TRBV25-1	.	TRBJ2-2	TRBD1	TGTGCCAGCAGTGTATCAGGACAGGGAGGCACCGGGGAGCTGTTTTTT	CASSVSGQGGTGELFF
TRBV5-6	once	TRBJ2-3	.	TGTGCCAGCAGCTTGACGGGGAGTGCAGATACGCAGTATTTT	CASSLTGSADTQYF
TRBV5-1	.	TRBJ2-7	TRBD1	TGCGCCAGCAGCGGCAGGACAGGGAGCTACGAGCAGTACTTC	CASSGRTGSYEQYF
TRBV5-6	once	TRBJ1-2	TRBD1	TGTGCCAGCAGGGACGGGACAGGGTTTGGTGGCTACACCTTC	CASRDGTGFGGYTF
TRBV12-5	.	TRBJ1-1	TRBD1	TGTGCTAGTGGCGCTACTCTCAGGGGGCGAGTAACTGAAGCTTTCTTT	CASGATLRGRVTEAFF
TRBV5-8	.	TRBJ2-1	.	TGTGCCACCCGGTCGGGGGAGAAGTTCTTC	CATRSGEKFF
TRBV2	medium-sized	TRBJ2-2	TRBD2	TGTGCCAGCAGCGGGAGGCTAGCGGCGAACACCGGGGAGCTGTTTTTT	CASSGRLAANTGELFF
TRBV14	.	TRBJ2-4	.	TGTGCCAGCAGCCGGAACGCGGGACTAGCCAAAAACATTCAGTACTTC	CASSRNAGLAKNIQYF
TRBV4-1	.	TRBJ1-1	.	TGCGCCAGCAGCTCTCCCGGGCGGGGGGAAACTGAAGCTTTCTTT	CASSSPGRGETEAFF
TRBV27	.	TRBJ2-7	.	TGTGCCAGCAGTTTCCTGACAGGGAGGTCCCACGAGCAGTACTTC	CASSFLTGRSHEQYF
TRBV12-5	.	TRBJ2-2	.	TGTGCTAGTGCCACTGACAGTAACACCGGGGAGCTGTTTTTT	CASATDSNTGELFF
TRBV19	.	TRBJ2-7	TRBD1	TGTGCCAGTAGTGGATACAGGGGGCGTACCTCCTACGAGCAGTACTTC	CASSGYRGRTSYEQYF
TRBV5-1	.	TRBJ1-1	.	TGCGCCAGCAGCTCCCTCCAGGGTTTGGACACTGAAGCTTTCTTT	CASSSLQGLDTEAFF
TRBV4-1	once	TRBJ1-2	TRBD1	TGCGCCAGCAGACCGACAGGGGAGCACTATGGCTACACCTTC	CASRPTGEHYGYTF
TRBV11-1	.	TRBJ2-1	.	TGTGCCAGCAGCTTAACCCGCATGGGGCCGGGGTTCTTC	CASSLTRMGPGFF